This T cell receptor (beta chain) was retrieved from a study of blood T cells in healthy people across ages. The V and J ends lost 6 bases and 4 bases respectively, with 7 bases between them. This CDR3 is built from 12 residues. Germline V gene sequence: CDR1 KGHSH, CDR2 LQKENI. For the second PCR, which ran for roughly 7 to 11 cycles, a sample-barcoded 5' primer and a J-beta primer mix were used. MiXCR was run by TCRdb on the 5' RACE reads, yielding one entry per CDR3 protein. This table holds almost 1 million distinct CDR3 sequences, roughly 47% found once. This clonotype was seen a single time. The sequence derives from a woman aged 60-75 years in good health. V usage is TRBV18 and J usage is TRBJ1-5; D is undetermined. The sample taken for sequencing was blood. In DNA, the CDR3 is TGTGCCAGCTCCATCCAAAATCAGCCCCAGCATTTT. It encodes CASSIQNQPQHF.